What follows describes a single TCR beta chain. This sample was included in a study of OX40 agonist ivuxolimab in advanced cancers. TCRdb's copy holds only in-frame clones and misses some; the assay was immunoSEQ multiplex PCR. Here the sample spans about 50,000 clones, 70% to 90% being singletons. The specimen comprised CD4+ or CD8+ T cells sorted from blood, sampled in a trial of the OX40 agonist ivuxolimab. This TCR came from an adult with an advanced solid tumor such as melanoma, head and neck, liver or kidney cancer.

The CDR3 DNA reads TGCAGCGCCCGCCGGGACAGAGGCTACGAGCAGTACTTC. Protein product: CSARRDRGYEQYF. This chain joins TRBV29-1 and TRBJ2-7, with TRBD1 matching 7 bases. The length of the CDR3 is 13 residues. Germline values: CDR1 SQVTM, CDR2 ANQGSEA. The V gene end was trimmed by 7 bases and the J gene end by 3 bases; junction bases not matched to a gene: 9.